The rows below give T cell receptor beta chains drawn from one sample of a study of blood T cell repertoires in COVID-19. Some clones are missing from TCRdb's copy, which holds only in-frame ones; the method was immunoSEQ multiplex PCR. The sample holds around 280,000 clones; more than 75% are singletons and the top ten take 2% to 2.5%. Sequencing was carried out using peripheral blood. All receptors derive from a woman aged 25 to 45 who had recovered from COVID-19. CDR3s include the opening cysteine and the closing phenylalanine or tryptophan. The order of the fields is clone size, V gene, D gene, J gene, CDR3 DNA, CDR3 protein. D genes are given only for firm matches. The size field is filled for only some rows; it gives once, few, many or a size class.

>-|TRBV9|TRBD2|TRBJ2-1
TGTGCCAGCGGACTAGCGGGAGACGGGAAGAATGAGCAGTTCTTC
CASGLAGDGKNEQFF
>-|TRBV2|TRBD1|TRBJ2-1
TGTGCCAGCAGTGATCGGACAGGAGCCTACAATGAGCAGTTCTTC
CASSDRTGAYNEQFF
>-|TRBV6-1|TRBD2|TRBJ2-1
TGTGCCAGCAGTGCCCTCCCATCGAAGCGGGGGGGAGACAATGAGCAGTTCTTC
CASSALPSKRGGDNEQFF
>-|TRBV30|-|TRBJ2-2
TGTGCCTGGAACCCTCCCGTGCTAGCTACCGGGGAGCTGTTTTTT
CAWNPPVLATGELFF
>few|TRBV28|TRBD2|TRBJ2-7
TGTGCCAGCAGTCGGACTAGACCCACACAGCAGTACTTC
CASSRTRPTQQYF
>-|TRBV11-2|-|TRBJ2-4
TGTGCCAGCAGCTCCCGTCTAGCCAAAAACATTCAGTACTTC
CASSSRLAKNIQYF
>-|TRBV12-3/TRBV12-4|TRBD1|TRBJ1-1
TGTGCCAGCGGGACAGGGGCAAACACTGAAGCTTTCTTT
CASGTGANTEAFF
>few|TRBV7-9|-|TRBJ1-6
TGTGCCAGCAGCCGGAGCCCGGGGGTAAATTCACCCCTCCACTTT
CASSRSPGVNSPLHF
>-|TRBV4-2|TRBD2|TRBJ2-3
TGTGCCAGCAGCAAACCGACTAGCGGGGGTGGCACAGATACGCAGTATTTT
CASSKPTSGGGTDTQYF
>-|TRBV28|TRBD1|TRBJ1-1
TGTGCCAGCAGTTTACGACAGGGGAAAGCTTTCTTT
CASSLRQGKAFF
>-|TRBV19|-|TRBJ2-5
TGTGCCAGTAGTAGGGCTCCAATGGCAGGGCAATACCAAGAGACCCAGTACTTC
CASSRAPMAGQYQETQYF
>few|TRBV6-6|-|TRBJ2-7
TGTGCCAGCAGTTACTCGAGCTCCGACAGCTCCTACGAGCAGTACTTC
CASSYSSSDSSYEQYF
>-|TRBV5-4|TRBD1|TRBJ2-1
TGTGCCGGAAAAACCGGGACAGGGGGCCCCGATGAGCAGTTCTTC
CAGKTGTGGPDEQFF
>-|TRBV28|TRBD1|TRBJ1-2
TGTGCCAGCAGTTTGAGGGGGCGGGACTATGGCTACACCTTC
CASSLRGRDYGYTF
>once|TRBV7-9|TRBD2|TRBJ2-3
TGTGCCAGCAGCTTAGGCGGGAGGGCGTTAGATACGCAGTATTTT
CASSLGGRALDTQYF
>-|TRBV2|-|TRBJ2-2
TGTGCCAGCAGCACAGGGTCCGGGGAGCTGTTTTTT
CASSTGSGELFF
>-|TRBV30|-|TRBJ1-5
TGTGCCTGGAGTGCCAGGGTTGGTCAGCCCCAGCATTTT
CAWSARVGQPQHF
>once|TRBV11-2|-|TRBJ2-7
TGTGCCAGCAGCATTAGAAGTGGGAGCGAGCAGTACTTC
CASSIRSGSEQYF
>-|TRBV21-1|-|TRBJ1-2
TGTGCCAGCAGCGGGGACAGTGGGTACACCTTC
CASSGDSGYTF
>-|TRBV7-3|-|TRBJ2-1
TGTGCCAGCAGCCCCCCCAACGGGGTCAATGAGCAGTTCTTC
CASSPPNGVNEQFF
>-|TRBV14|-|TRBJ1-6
TGTGCCAGCAGCCAAGATCTCGGGGTTTATAATTCACCCCTCCACTTT
CASSQDLGVYNSPLHF